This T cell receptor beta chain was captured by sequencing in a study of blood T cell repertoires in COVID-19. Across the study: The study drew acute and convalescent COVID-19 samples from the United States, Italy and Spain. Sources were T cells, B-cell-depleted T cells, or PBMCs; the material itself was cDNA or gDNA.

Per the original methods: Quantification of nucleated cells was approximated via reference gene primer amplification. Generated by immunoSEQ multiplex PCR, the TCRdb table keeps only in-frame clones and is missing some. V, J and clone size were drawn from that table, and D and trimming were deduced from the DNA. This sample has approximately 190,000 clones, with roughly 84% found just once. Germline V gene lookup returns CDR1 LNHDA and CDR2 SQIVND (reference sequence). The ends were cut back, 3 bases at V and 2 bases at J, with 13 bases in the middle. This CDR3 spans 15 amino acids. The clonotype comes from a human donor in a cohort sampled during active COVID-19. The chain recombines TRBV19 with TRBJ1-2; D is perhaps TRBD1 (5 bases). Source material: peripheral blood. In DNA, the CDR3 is TGTGCCAGTAGTATTGGGGGGTATACGAACTATGGCTACACCTTC. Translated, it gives CASSIGGYTNYGYTF.